These 18 T cell receptor beta chains were sequenced from one sample in a study of cytotoxic CD8 clonotypes in ibrutinib-treated CLL. Assay used: immunoSEQ multiplex PCR; TCRdb lists only in-frame clones, some missing. The sample has 70,000 to 80,000 clones, over 80% seen once. The input for sequencing was PBMCs, taken after 24 months of ibrutinib treatment. Every receptor here comes from a human donor with chronic lymphocytic leukemia.

This clone showed up just once. This chain links TRBV7-9 with TRBJ1-4, with 8 bases lining up with TRBD1. Trimming took 1 base from V and 0 from J; bases not matched to a gene: 1. The CDR3 totals 16 residues. Per the germline V gene, CDR1 is SEHNR and CDR2 is FQNEAQ (reference sequence). CDR3 region: CASSLGDRPTNEKLFF. Written as DNA, the CDR3 is TGTGCCAGCAGCTTAGGGGACAGGCCAACTAATGAAAAACTGTTTTTT.

V gene TRBV10-3 combines with J gene TRBJ1-1; tentative D call: TRBD1 (5 bases). The germline V gene encodes CDR1 ENHRY and CDR2 SYGVKD. The CDR3 extends over 13 amino acids. The germline V and J ends were trimmed by 10 bases and 5 bases, with 17 bases remaining between them. The DNA for the CDR3 is TGTGCCACCCAGGGCATGGGGGGGACTGAAGCTTTCTTT. Translating it yields CATQGMGGTEAFF.

This clone was picked up a small number of times. The gene calls are TRBV11-2 and TRBJ2-2; TRBD2 might be the D (5 bases). CDR1 and CDR2 from the germline V gene are SGHAT and FQNNGV. This CDR3 comprises 15 residues. Trimming pared 3 bases from V and 3 bases from J, leaving 11 bases between. The CDR3 bases are TGTGCCAGCAGCTTCTTAGCGCTCCACACCGGGGAGCTGTTTTTT. Encoded protein: CASSFLALHTGELFF.

V is TRBV19 and J is TRBJ1-5, with D uncertain. Germline CDR1 reads LNHDA; CDR2 reads SQIVND (reference sequence). The CDR3 extends over 12 amino acids. Between the trimmed V and J ends, which lost 6 bases and 4 bases, there was a span of 7 bases. The CDR3 nucleotides read TGTGCCAGTAGCCTACTAAATCAGCCCCAGCATTTT. It specifies CASSLLNQPQHF.

The rearrangement links TRBV6-5 to TRBJ1-1; a possible D gene is TRBD1 (6 bases). V lost 0 bases and J lost 2, with 10 bases in between. This CDR3 is built from 15 residues. Germline V lookup: CDR1 MNHEY, CDR2 SVGAGI. The CDR3 DNA is TGTGCCAGCAGTTACTCCAGGGGACCCAACACTGAAGCTTTCTTT. It encodes CASSYSRGPNTEAFF.

This clone was seen a few times. This chain links TRBV29-1 with TRBJ2-7; D perhaps matches TRBD2 (6 bases). The CDR3 spans 12 residues. Trimming removed 4 bases at V and 3 bases at J, with 10 bases between. Germline lookup yields CDR1 SQVTM and CDR2 ANQGSEA. The DNA of the CDR3 is TGCAGCGTTGTTGGGGGAGGCTACGAGCAGTACTTC. This gives the protein CSVVGGGYEQYF.

V and J are TRBV18 and TRBJ2-7, with D tentatively TRBD1 (5 bases). Trimming removed 2 bases from V and 3 bases from J, with 8 bases in between. In germline, CDR1 is KGHSH, CDR2 LQKENI. The CDR3 totals 13 residues. This CDR3 is CASSPARGYEQYF. The CDR3 nucleotides are TGTGCCAGCTCACCAGCTAGGGGCTACGAGCAGTACTTC. The full variable domain, completed using reference TRBV18 and TRBJ2-7, is NAGVMQNPRHLVRRRGQEARLRCSPMKGHSHVYWYRQLPEEGLKFMVYLQKENIIDESGMPKERFSAEFPKEGPSILRIQQVVRGDSAAYFCASSPARGYEQYFGPGTRLTVT.

This clone came up a few times. V and J are TRBV6-1 and TRBJ1-5, with TRBD1 matching over 8 bases. Germline V lookup: CDR1 MNHNS, CDR2 SASEGT. The CDR3 contains 15 residues. V was clipped by 4 bases and J by 4 bases; unmatched bases: 6. In DNA form, the CDR3 reads TGTGCCAGCAGTGCCGGACAGGGAATGAATCAGCCCCAGCATTTT. Amino acids: CASSAGQGMNQPQHF.

V usage is TRBV7-2 and J usage is TRBJ2-3; a possible D gene is TRBD2 (5 bases). CDR3 length: 15 residues. CDR1 is SGHTA and CDR2 is FQGNSA in the germline V gene. V lost 1 base to trimming and J lost 6 bases, with 14 bases between them. CDR3 in amino acids: CASSLGGGGLDTQYF. CDR3 sequence (DNA): TGTGCCAGCAGCTTAGGCGGAGGTGGGCTGGATACGCAGTATTTT.

The genes are TRBV7-9 and TRBJ1-1; no clear D. The germline V and J ends were trimmed by 2 bases and 11 bases, with 12 bases remaining between them. The length of the CDR3 is 12 residues. Germline assignment: CDR1 SEHNR and CDR2 FQNEAQ (reference sequence). The CDR3 here is CASSLSPIEAFF. For the CDR3, the DNA is TGTGCCAGCAGCTTAAGCCCAATTGAGGCTTTCTTT.

This clone has only one observation. The chain uses TRBV27 and TRBJ2-3; maybe TRBD1 (6 bases). Deletions cut 2 bases from V and 0 bases from J, with 9 bases between. Looked up from germline, CDR1 is MNHEY and CDR2 is SMNVEV (reference sequence). The CDR3 is made up of 15 amino acids. CDR3: CASSLGQTSTDTQYF. The CDR3 DNA follows: TGTGCCAGCAGTTTAGGACAGACTAGCACAGATACGCAGTATTTT.

This chain links TRBV28 with TRBJ2-7; TRBD1 might be the D (6 bases). Trimming took 5 bases from V and 0 from J, leaving 11 bases between them. CDR3 length: 14 residues. Germline assignment: CDR1 MDHEN and CDR2 SYDVKM. In nucleotides, the CDR3 is TGTGCCAGCAGTAATAGGGACATCTCCTACGAGCAGTACTTC. Its translation is CASSNRDISYEQYF.

This clone was detected only a few times. This chain connects TRBV6-5 to TRBJ2-4; 13 bases align to TRBD2. The CDR3 spans 16 residues. Germline CDR1 is MNHEY and CDR2 is SVGAGI. The V segment lost 2 bases and the J segment 9 bases; nucleotides outside the gene matches: 7. CDR3 loop: CASSYPVTSGRVIQYF. DNA for the CDR3: TGTGCCAGCAGTTACCCCGTCACTAGCGGGAGGGTCATTCAGTACTTC.

V usage is TRBV5-1 and J usage is TRBJ2-1; D not certain. The CDR3 spans 16 residues. V was pared by 1 base and J by 0 bases, with 11 bases between. Germline V lookup: CDR1 SGHRS, CDR2 YFSETQ. This CDR3 reads CASSLFSAASYNEQFF. CDR3 in DNA: TGCGCCAGCAGCTTGTTTTCAGCAGCCTCCTACAATGAGCAGTTCTTC.

The chain employs TRBV5-1 and TRBJ1-3, with 8 nucleotides matching TRBD1. Trimming cost V 1 base and J 3 bases; bases outside gene matches: 6. In germline, CDR1 is SGHRS, CDR2 YFSETQ. CDR3 length: 16 amino acids. The CDR3 sequence: CASSLQGAQGGNTIYF. CDR3 DNA: TGCGCCAGCAGCTTGCAGGGGGCGCAAGGTGGAAACACCATATATTTT.

This chain connects TRBV6-6 to TRBJ1-5, with 7 bases that match TRBD1. CDR1 is MNHNY and CDR2 is SVGAGI in the germline V gene (reference sequence). J was trimmed by 4 bases and V by 1 base; bases with no gene match: 7. This CDR3 comprises 16 residues. CDR3 bases: TGTGCCAGCAGTTACTACGGGACAGTGGGGAATCAGCCCCAGCATTTT. It encodes CASSYYGTVGNQPQHF.

The V call is TRBV7-2, the J call TRBJ2-2, with 9 bases aligning to TRBD1. V dropped 2 bases and J dropped 0; count of bases not matched to a gene: 7. Per germline, CDR1 SGHTA and CDR2 FQGNSA. The CDR3 is 18 amino acids. The CDR3 sequence is CASSLSYRGPTNTGELFF. The CDR3 coding sequence is TGTGCCAGCAGCTTATCCTACAGGGGGCCCACGAACACCGGGGAGCTGTTTTTT. Based on the CDR3 plus reference TRBV7-2 and TRBJ2-2, the full variable domain is GAGVSQSPSNKVTEKGKDVELRCDPISGHTALYWYRQSLGQGLEFLIYFQGNSAPDKSGLPSDRFSAERTGGSVSTLTIQRTQQEDSAVYLCASSLSYRGPTNTGELFFGEGSRLTVL.

The chain carries TRBV7-2 and TRBJ1-1; D is possibly TRBD1 (5 bases). The CDR3 consists of 16 residues. The V gene lost 3 bases and the J gene lost 5 bases, with 19 bases spanning the gap. Germline V gene lookup returns CDR1 SGHTA and CDR2 FQGNSA. This chain's CDR3 is CASSFPLGRGGTEAFF. For the CDR3, the DNA is TGTGCCAGCAGCTTTCCCCTGGGTCGCGGGGGAACTGAAGCTTTCTTT.